This T cell receptor (beta chain) was observed in a study of shared clonotypes between healthy human individuals. The study's findings and limits: Only blood underwent sampling, and tissue repertoires likely differ.

Points on this clone: Its cognate antigen is unknown.

Several immunoSEQ 96-well plates shared each subset's DNA, each plate a replicate. TCRdb keeps only in-frame clones here, not all; method: immunoSEQ multiplex PCR. In the table there are about 680,000 clones, about 80% of which are singletons. The sample consisted of memory CD4+ T cells sorted from blood. The subset here: CD45RA-negative fraction. The receptor was isolated from a woman aged 30 to 39 in good health.

The CDR3 reads CAIETGGGYEQYF. CDR3 DNA sequence: TGTGCCATCGAGACAGGGGGCGGTTACGAGCAGTACTTC. The V and J genes are TRBV28 and TRBJ2-7; 10 nucleotides match TRBD1. The V gene end was trimmed by 10 bases and the J gene end by 4 bases; junction bases not matched to a gene: 7. This CDR3 is 13 amino acids long. The germline CDR1 and CDR2 sequences are MDHEN and SYDVKM. Filled out from reference TRBV28 and TRBJ2-7, the complete variable domain reads DVKVTQSSRYLVKRTGEKVFLECVQDMDHENMFWYRQDPGLGLRLIYFSYDVKMKEKGDIPEGYSVSREKKERFSLILESASTNQTSMYLCAIETGGGYEQYFGPGTRLTVT.